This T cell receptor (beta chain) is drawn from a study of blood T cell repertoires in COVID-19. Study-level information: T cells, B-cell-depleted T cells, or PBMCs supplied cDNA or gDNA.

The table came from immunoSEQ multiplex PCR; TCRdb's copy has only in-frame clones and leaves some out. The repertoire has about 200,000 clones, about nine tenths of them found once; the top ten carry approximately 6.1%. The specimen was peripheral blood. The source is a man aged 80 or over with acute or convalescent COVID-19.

CDR3 sequence reads: CASSAGLAMRNEQFF. Written as DNA, the CDR3 is TGCGCCAGCAGCGCGGGACTAGCAATGAGGAATGAGCAGTTCTTC. This chain joins TRBV4-1 and TRBJ2-1; TRBD2 agrees at 9 bases. Looked up from germline, CDR1 is MGHRA and CDR2 is YSYEKL. J lost 7 bases, V lost 5 bases, and 9 bases had no gene match. The CDR3 is 15 amino acids.